This T cell receptor beta chain was captured by sequencing in a study of T cell clones after liver transplantation. The table came from immunoSEQ multiplex PCR; TCRdb's copy has only in-frame clones and leaves some out. In the table there are tens of thousands of clones, around 80% of which are singletons. The TCR sequence derives from a human patient who received a liver transplant. Some T cells may be graft donor cells. The source material was CD4+ T cells from blood, sampled 12 months after liver transplant.

The CDR3 region is CASSTRGEAFF. The CDR3, as DNA: TGTGCCAGCAGCACGCGGGGTGAAGCTTTCTTT. The chain combines TRBV7-2 with TRBJ1-1; D remains unclear. This CDR3 contains 11 residues. CDR1 and CDR2 (germline): SGHTA, FQGNSA. The germline V and J ends were trimmed by 5 bases and 7 bases, with 8 bases remaining between them.